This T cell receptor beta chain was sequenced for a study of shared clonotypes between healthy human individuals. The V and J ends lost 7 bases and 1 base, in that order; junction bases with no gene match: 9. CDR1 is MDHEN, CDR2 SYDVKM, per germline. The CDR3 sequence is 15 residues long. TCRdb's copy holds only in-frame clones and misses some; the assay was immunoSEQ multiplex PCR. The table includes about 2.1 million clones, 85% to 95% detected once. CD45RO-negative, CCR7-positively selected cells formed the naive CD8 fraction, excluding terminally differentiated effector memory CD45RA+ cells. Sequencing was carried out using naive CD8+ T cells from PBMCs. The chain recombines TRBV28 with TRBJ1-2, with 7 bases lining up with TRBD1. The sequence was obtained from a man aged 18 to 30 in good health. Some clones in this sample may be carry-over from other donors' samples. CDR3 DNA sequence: TGTGCCAGCACAAAAATTCGGGACAGTAACTATGGCTACACCTTC. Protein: CASTKIRDSNYGYTF.